A single sample gave rise to the 10 T cell receptor beta chains below, sequenced in a study of regulatory T cells in long-lasting Graves disease. Combining iRepertoire HTBI primers with Arm-PCR of CDR3 regions, the authors built TCR beta libraries. TCRdb reprocessed the multiplex PCR reads via MiXCR and lists one record per CDR3 protein. The sample includes 550,000 to 650,000 distinct CDR3 sequences, about 16% of them seen just once. This sample's time point: newly diagnosed GD, antithyroid drugs for less than 3 months. From RNA extracted from PBMCs, the TCR library was made. This sample was also put to use in a study of T cells in Graves' hyperthyroidism and ophthalmopathy.

The input for sequencing was peripheral blood mononuclear cells (PBMCs), taken at new diagnosis, from a patient treated with antithyroid drugs. Receptors originate from a man younger than 35 with Graves disease.

This clonotype has more than one count but fewer than ten. The chain combines TRBV4-1 with TRBJ2-1, with 7 bases fitting TRBD1. V dropped 6 bases and J dropped 3; count of bases not matched to a gene: 8. CDR3 length: 15 residues. The germline CDR1 and CDR2 sequences are MGHRA and YSYEKL. CDR3: CASRRGQGDYNEQFF. DNA for the CDR3: TGCGCCAGCAGGAGGGGGCAGGGGGACTACAATGAGCAGTTCTTC.

Only a few counts were recorded for this clonotype. The chain joins TRBV7-3 to TRBJ2-1; 8 bases fit TRBD1. There are 15 residues in the CDR3. Trimming cost V 4 bases and J 3 bases; bases outside gene matches: 5. Germline loops: CDR1 SGHTA, CDR2 FQGTGA. The CDR3 DNA reads as TGTGCCAGCAGCTCCCCCGGGACAGGCTACAATGAGCAGTTCTTC. Its translation: CASSSPGTGYNEQFF.

This clonotype was detected many times. This could be a read error, since a much larger clone is one nucleotide away. CDR3 region: CASSDRYEQYF. CDR3 sequence (DNA): TGTGCCAGCAGCGACCGCTACGAGCAGTACTTC. The J gene is TRBJ2-7, the V gene TRBV3-1; D is uncertain. Germline assignment: CDR1 LGHDT and CDR2 YNNKEL (reference sequence). This CDR3 has 11 residues. V was trimmed by 5 bases and J by 3 bases, leaving 5 bases between them.

This clonotype has just a few counts. V gene TRBV7-3 combines with J gene TRBJ2-5, with D possibly being TRBD1 (5 bases). Trimming pared 3 bases from V and 5 bases from J, leaving 10 bases between. The germline gives CDR1 SGHTA, CDR2 FQGTGA. The CDR3 is 13 amino acids. CDR3 bases: TGTGCCAGCAGCTTTTACCCAGGGGAGACCCAGTACTTC. Translation gives CASSFYPGETQYF. Variable domain in full (rest from reference TRBV7-3 and TRBJ2-5): GAGVSQTPSNKVTEKGKYVELRCDPISGHTALYWYRQSLGQGPEFLIYFQGTGAADDSGLPNDRFFAVRPEGSVSTLKIQRTERGDSAVYLCASSFYPGETQYFGPGTRLLVL.

The chain carries TRBV10-1 and TRBJ2-7; D is unresolved. CDR3 length equals 14 residues. CDR1 and CDR2 from the germline V gene are WNHNN and SYGVQD (reference sequence). V was cut by 5 bases and J by 7 bases, with 18 bases left in between. CDR3 region: CASSFRAQPLEQYF. CDR3 bases: TGCGCCAGCAGTTTTCGAGCCCAACCCCTTGAGCAGTACTTC.

The rearrangement joins TRBV6-4 to TRBJ1-5, with no clear D. V dropped 4 bases and J dropped 2 bases, with 18 bases sitting between them. Germline V gene sequence: CDR1 MRHNA, CDR2 SNTAGT. This CDR3 is 17 amino acids long. The CDR3 reads CASSVGLRTVRNQPQHF. The CDR3 coding sequence is TGTGCCAGCAGTGTTGGGTTGAGGACGGTTCGCAATCAGCCCCAGCATTTT.

In its sample, this clonotype was seen many times. This rearrangement joins TRBV12-3 or TRBV12-4 to TRBJ2-3; 7 nucleotides match TRBD1. The CDR3 consists of 14 residues. The J segment lost 0 bases and the V segment lost 6 bases, leaving 3 bases of the junction unmatched. CDR3 nucleotide sequence: TGTGCCAGCAGCTTACAGGGGAGCACAGATACGCAGTATTTT. This encodes CASSLQGSTDTQYF.

In its sample, this clonotype was seen a few times. In nucleotides, the CDR3 is TGTGCCAGCAGCTCACCGGGACAGGGGGTCGGCTACGAGCAGTACTTC. Protein product: CASSSPGQGVGYEQYF. The gene calls are TRBV28 and TRBJ2-7; 11 bases are shared with TRBD1. J lost 3 bases, V lost 6 bases, and 10 bases had no gene match. The CDR3 runs to 16 residues. Germline CDR1 and CDR2: MDHEN and SYDVKM.

This clonotype was detected many times. The chain links TRBV12-3 or TRBV12-4 to TRBJ1-5; TRBD1 aligns across 8 bases. The CDR3 covers 16 residues. V shed 3 bases and J 0 bases; nucleotides not matched to a gene: 4. CDR3 sequence: CASSLGQVNSNQPQHF. The CDR3 coding sequence is TGTGCCAGCAGTTTGGGACAGGTTAATAGCAATCAGCCCCAGCATTTT.

This clonotype was detected many times. This rearrangement joins TRBV28 to TRBJ2-4; 9 nucleotides match TRBD1. CDR3 length: 15 residues. V lost 5 bases and J lost 8; bases outside the gene matches: 10. The V gene's germline CDR1 is MDHEN and CDR2 SYDVKM. The CDR3 protein is CASSPTGTGWYIQYF. DNA for the CDR3: TGTGCCAGCAGTCCAACCGGGACAGGGTGGTACATTCAGTACTTC.